This is a list of T cell receptor beta chains from one sample in a study of blood T cell repertoires in COVID-19. Assay used: immunoSEQ multiplex PCR; TCRdb lists only in-frame clones, some missing. This sample yields 210,000 or so clones, of which 80% are seen a single time; around 4.5% belongs to the top ten. The sequenced material came from PBMCs or T cells enriched from blood (not recorded which). The receptors derive from a man aged 30-40 years with acute COVID-19. Both conserved end residues are part of each CDR3. D genes are given only for firm matches. A row's size may be missing; if present it is once, few, many or a size class.

d_gene: .
abundance: few
j_gene: TRBJ2-7
v_gene: TRBV5-1
CDR3nt: TGCGCCAGCAGCAAAGGTCTTGGCGGCTCCTACGAGCAGTACTTC
CDR3aa: CASSKGLGGSYEQYF

d_gene: TRBD2
abundance: .
j_gene: TRBJ2-3
v_gene: TRBV3-1/TRBV3-2
CDR3nt: TGTGCCAGCAGCCAATGGGGGGGTGGAGATACGCAGTATTTT
CDR3aa: CASSQWGGGDTQYF

d_gene: .
abundance: .
j_gene: TRBJ2-2
v_gene: TRBV6-2/TRBV6-3
CDR3nt: TGTGCCAGCAGTTACAGGGGCCCGAACACCGGGGAGCTGTTTTTT
CDR3aa: CASSYRGPNTGELFF

d_gene: .
abundance: .
j_gene: TRBJ1-1
v_gene: TRBV6-5
CDR3nt: TGTGCCAGCAGTTCGCAACAGTACAGGGTGGACACTGAAGCTTTCTTT
CDR3aa: CASSSQQYRVDTEAFF

d_gene: TRBD2
abundance: .
j_gene: TRBJ2-3
v_gene: TRBV7-2
CDR3nt: TGTGCCAGCAGCTTCACGGGGGGGCTGGATACGCAGTATTTT
CDR3aa: CASSFTGGLDTQYF

d_gene: TRBD2
abundance: .
j_gene: TRBJ2-7
v_gene: TRBV27
CDR3nt: TGTGCCAGCAGTTATAGCGGGGGGGCCTACGAGCAGTACTTC
CDR3aa: CASSYSGGAYEQYF

d_gene: .
abundance: once
j_gene: TRBJ2-3
v_gene: TRBV6-5
CDR3nt: TGTGCCACCATTAGAGAGCACACAGATACGCAGTATTTT
CDR3aa: CATIREHTDTQYF

d_gene: .
abundance: .
j_gene: TRBJ1-4
v_gene: TRBV2
CDR3nt: TGTGCCGATGCTCCCAGGGGCGGGGAAAAACTGTTTTTT
CDR3aa: CADAPRGGEKLFF

d_gene: .
abundance: .
j_gene: TRBJ1-5
v_gene: TRBV6-5
CDR3nt: TGTGCCAGCAGTCTGGGGGGGATGGGCAATCAGCCCCAGCATTTT
CDR3aa: CASSLGGMGNQPQHF

d_gene: TRBD1
abundance: .
j_gene: TRBJ1-2
v_gene: TRBV10-3
CDR3nt: TGTGCCATCACAACAGGGGTTCACTACACCTTC
CDR3aa: CAITTGVHYTF

d_gene: TRBD2
abundance: once
j_gene: TRBJ2-3
v_gene: TRBV9
CDR3nt: TGTGCCAGCAGCGTAGATCCTAGCGGGGGGGCAAAAGATACGCAGTATTTT
CDR3aa: CASSVDPSGGAKDTQYF

d_gene: TRBD2
abundance: .
j_gene: TRBJ2-5
v_gene: TRBV4-2
CDR3nt: TGTGCCAGCAGCCAAGGACAGGACGGGGGGGCGTGGGAGACCCAGTACTTC
CDR3aa: CASSQGQDGGAWETQYF

d_gene: .
abundance: .
j_gene: TRBJ1-5
v_gene: TRBV7-3
CDR3nt: TGTGCCAGCAGCCCCCCCTCAACATCCAGGCAGCCCCAGCATTTT
CDR3aa: CASSPPSTSRQPQHF

d_gene: .
abundance: .
j_gene: TRBJ2-7
v_gene: TRBV7-2
CDR3nt: TGTGCCAGCAGCTTAGCCCAGGTCCCCTACGAGCAGTACTTC
CDR3aa: CASSLAQVPYEQYF

d_gene: .
abundance: few
j_gene: TRBJ1-6
v_gene: TRBV30
CDR3nt: TGTGCCTGGAGAGGCGGATATAATTCACCCCTCCACTTT
CDR3aa: CAWRGGYNSPLHF

d_gene: .
abundance: .
j_gene: TRBJ1-2
v_gene: TRBV7-9
CDR3nt: TGTGCCAGCAGCTTAGCCGCTCAGGAAGGTAGCTATGGCTACACCTTC
CDR3aa: CASSLAAQEGSYGYTF

d_gene: .
abundance: many
j_gene: TRBJ1-6
v_gene: TRBV14
CDR3nt: TGTGCCAGCAGCTCGCGTCCGGGACAAGGGGGTTCACCCCTCCACTTT
CDR3aa: CASSSRPGQGGSPLHF

d_gene: TRBD1
abundance: .
j_gene: TRBJ1-2
v_gene: TRBV18
CDR3nt: TGTGCCAGCTCACCACCGGGACAGTCGGGCTATGGCTACACCTTC
CDR3aa: CASSPPGQSGYGYTF

d_gene: .
abundance: .
j_gene: TRBJ2-1
v_gene: TRBV7-2
CDR3nt: TGTGCCAGCAGCTCCGGGACTCTCCCCAATGAGCAGTTCTTC
CDR3aa: CASSSGTLPNEQFF

d_gene: .
abundance: .
j_gene: TRBJ2-7
v_gene: TRBV4-1
CDR3nt: TGCGCCAGCAGCCGGGTTCAGCATCAGGGCTCCTACGAGCAGTACTTC
CDR3aa: CASSRVQHQGSYEQYF

d_gene: .
abundance: .
j_gene: TRBJ1-1
v_gene: TRBV12-3/TRBV12-4
CDR3nt: TGTGCCAGCAGTTTTGGGGGGACCACTGAAGCTTTCTTT
CDR3aa: CASSFGGTTEAFF

d_gene: .
abundance: .
j_gene: TRBJ2-1
v_gene: TRBV7-3
CDR3nt: TGTGCCAGCAGCTTAGAGTATAGAGGCTCCTACAATGAGCAGTTCTTC
CDR3aa: CASSLEYRGSYNEQFF

d_gene: .
abundance: .
j_gene: TRBJ1-2
v_gene: TRBV5-1
CDR3nt: TGCGCCAGCAGCTTGGATGGTCTGGCAGGGGAGGGCTACACCTTC
CDR3aa: CASSLDGLAGEGYTF

d_gene: .
abundance: .
j_gene: TRBJ1-6
v_gene: TRBV6-2/TRBV6-3
CDR3nt: TGTGCCAGCAGTTACTCGGCAGTATATAATTCACCCCTCCACTTT
CDR3aa: CASSYSAVYNSPLHF

d_gene: .
abundance: .
j_gene: TRBJ2-2
v_gene: TRBV19
CDR3nt: TGTGCCCGCAGGGGGGCAGGGGGGAAAACCGGGGAGCTGTTTTTT
CDR3aa: CARRGAGGKTGELFF

d_gene: .
abundance: .
j_gene: TRBJ1-5
v_gene: TRBV4-1
CDR3nt: TGCGCCAGCAGCCAAGATCAGACAGGCGGGAATCAGCCCCAGCATTTT
CDR3aa: CASSQDQTGGNQPQHF

d_gene: .
abundance: .
j_gene: TRBJ1-5
v_gene: TRBV10-3
CDR3nt: TGTGCCATCAGTGAACGGACAGATCATCAGCCCCAGCATTTT
CDR3aa: CAISERTDHQPQHF

d_gene: .
abundance: .
j_gene: TRBJ2-5
v_gene: TRBV27
CDR3nt: TGTGCCAGCAGTTTATGGGGCTCCGTCCAAGAGACCCAGTACTTC
CDR3aa: CASSLWGSVQETQYF

d_gene: TRBD2
abundance: .
j_gene: TRBJ2-1
v_gene: TRBV11-1
CDR3nt: TGTGCCAGCAGCTTTCTAGCGGAGGGGCAGTTCTTC
CDR3aa: CASSFLAEGQFF

d_gene: .
abundance: once
j_gene: TRBJ1-1
v_gene: TRBV9
CDR3nt: TGTGCCAGCAGCGTAATGCAGGCATCGGCTGAAGCTTTCTTT
CDR3aa: CASSVMQASAEAFF

d_gene: TRBD1
abundance: .
j_gene: TRBJ1-4
v_gene: TRBV5-1
CDR3nt: TGCGCCAGCAGCTTAGGGCAGGGGGCTGAAAAACTGTTTTTT
CDR3aa: CASSLGQGAEKLFF

d_gene: TRBD1
abundance: few
j_gene: TRBJ1-5
v_gene: TRBV9
CDR3nt: TGTGCCAGCAGCCCCAGAGCAGGGGGTGGTCAGCCCCAGCATTTT
CDR3aa: CASSPRAGGGQPQHF

d_gene: .
abundance: many
j_gene: TRBJ2-7
v_gene: TRBV5-1
CDR3nt: TGCGCCAGCAGCTCCCCGACAGGCACCTACGAGCAGTACTTC
CDR3aa: CASSSPTGTYEQYF